This T cell receptor beta chain was sequenced in a study of radiotherapy plus CTLA-4 blockade in lung cancer. Profiling relied on immunoSEQ multiplex PCR, and the TCRdb table lists in-frame clones only, not all of them. This sample has around 90,000 clones, with 83% found just once. This clonotype originated in a human donor with non-small cell lung cancer who had stable disease on radiotherapy plus ipilimumab. Sample: peripheral blood, taken from a patient treated with radiotherapy plus ipilimumab.

The DNA of the CDR3 is TGTGCCAGCAGCCCCCATGGGGGCGTATCCTACGAGCAGTACTTC. It codes for CASSPHGGVSYEQYF. The V and J genes are TRBV7-3 and TRBJ2-7; possible D gene TRBD1, 6 bases. Trimming pared 5 bases from V and 1 base from J, leaving 15 bases between. Germline CDR1 reads SGHTA; CDR2 reads FQGTGA. The CDR3 spans 15 residues.